This T cell receptor (beta chain) was found in a study of blood T cell repertoires in COVID-19. Turning to the study itself: Italy, Spain and the United States were the sources of the convalescent and acute COVID-19 samples.

Authors' analysis steps: By means of reference gene primer amplification, nucleated cell counts were estimated. Some clones are missing from TCRdb's copy, which holds only in-frame ones; the method was immunoSEQ multiplex PCR. That table furnishes V, J and clone size, whereas the DNA furnished D and trimming. Of around 250,000 clones in the sample, about 90% were seen once. After removal of 7 bases from V and 9 bases from J, the junction contained 15 bases not matched to a gene. This CDR3 has 15 residues. The germline V gene has CDR1 LGHDT and CDR2 YNNKEL (reference sequence). The sequencing sample was made of peripheral blood. This TCR derives from a man in his sixties with acute or convalescent COVID-19. This chain connects TRBV3-1 (or the pseudogene TRBV3-2) to TRBJ2-7; 10 bases match TRBD1. As DNA, the CDR3 is TGTGCCAGCACCACAACCGGACAGGGGGTAGTAGCGCAGTACTTC. Amino acids: CASTTTGQGVVAQYF.